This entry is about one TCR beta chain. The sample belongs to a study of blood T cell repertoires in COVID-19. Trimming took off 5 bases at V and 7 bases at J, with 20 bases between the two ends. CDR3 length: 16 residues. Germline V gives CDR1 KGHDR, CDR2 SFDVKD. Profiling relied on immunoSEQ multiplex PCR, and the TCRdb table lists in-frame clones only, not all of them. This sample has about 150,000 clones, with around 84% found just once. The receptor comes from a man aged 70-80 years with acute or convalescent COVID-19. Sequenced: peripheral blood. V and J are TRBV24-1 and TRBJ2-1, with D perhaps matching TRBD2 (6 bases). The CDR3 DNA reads TGTGCCACCAGTGGGGGTCCGGGGTCCGGGGGAAATGAGCAGTTCTTC. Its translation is CATSGGPGSGGNEQFF.